This T cell receptor (beta chain) stems from a study of beta chain features in type 1 diabetes. Whole-study results and caveats: Type 1 diabetes patients had moderately but significantly shorter TCRB CDR3s in all four CD4+ subsets.

This clone was observed a handful of times. What it binds is unknown. Reverse transcribing all isolated RNA meant expressed TCRB transcripts were sequenced. Assay: immunoSEQ multiplex PCR; the TCRdb copy retains only in-frame clones and omits some. The sample holds a few hundred thousand clones, approximately 15% seen once. Germline V CDR1 and CDR2: SNHLY, FYNNEI. This CDR3 comprises 13 residues. The J segment lost 3 bases and the V segment lost 10 bases, leaving 7 bases of the junction unmatched. Sample: naive CD4+ T cells from blood. V is TRBV2 and J is TRBJ1-2, with 8 bases fitting TRBD1. The TCR was taken from a man aged 25-45 years with type 1 diabetes. The CDR3 coding sequence is TGTGCCACTACGGACAGGGAGGACTATGGCTACACCTTC. Its protein is CATTDREDYGYTF.